The 27 T cell receptor beta chains listed next were all sequenced from one sample in a study of T cells in women clearing cervical HPV infection. Clones were sequenced by immunoSEQ multiplex PCR, and TCRdb holds only the in-frame ones, with some missing. This sample's clone table lists roughly 14,000 clones. Sample: blood buffy coat. The receptor source for this set is a woman between 18 and 75 years old with a cervical HPV16 infection that either progressed to CIN3+ or cleared (not recorded which).

In regard to this clone: The read ends 3 residues shy of where the CDR3 ends; the end is completed using the germline J gene. The rearrangement uses TRBV6-2 or TRBV6-3 and TRBJ2-4, with TRBD1 matching over 9 bases. This CDR3 has 16 amino acids. Germline V gene lookup returns CDR1 MNHEY and CDR2 SVGEGT. The CDR3: CASRPDYPGQGDGQYF. CDR3 DNA (partial): TGTGCCAGCAGACCTGATTACCCGGGACAGGGTGACGGT.

Note on this clone: The read stops 3 residues short of the end of the CDR3; the missing end is completed from the germline J gene. The chain employs TRBV7-6 and TRBJ1-2; 7 nucleotides match TRBD1. The CDR3 is 16 residues long. CDR1 is SGHVS, CDR2 FNYEAQ, per germline. CDR3 residues: CASSSTSGGTVPDYTF. Partial CDR3 DNA: TGTGCCAGCAGCTCGACTAGCGGGGGGACAGTACCTGAC.

With respect to this clone: The sequence runs out 3 residues before the end of the CDR3; the remainder is reconstructed from the germline J gene. The chain employs TRBV11-2 and TRBJ1-1, with a weak D call TRBD1 (5 bases). The CDR3 extends over 13 amino acids. Germline V gene sequence: CDR1 SGHAT, CDR2 FQNNGV. The DNA read from the CDR3 is TGTGCCAGCAGCCGGACGTTGGCGGGGGGA. This translates into CASSRTLAGG. The whole CDR3 protein reads CASSRTLAGGAFF.

Remarks on this clone: The CDR3 end lies 3 residues beyond the end of the read and is filled in from the germline J gene. The rearrangement uses TRBV7-9 and TRBJ1-1, with D perhaps matching TRBD1 (5 bases). Germline values: CDR1 SEHNR, CDR2 FQNEAQ (reference sequence). This CDR3 is built from 13 residues. The V end lost 2 bases, the J end lost 6 bases, and 10 bases lay between the germline ends. Incomplete CDR3 DNA: TGTGCCAGCAGCTTAAGGGGAAGCGCTGAA. Translation gives CASSLRGSAE. The CDR3 in full is CASSLRGSAEAFF.

Of note for this clone: The missing CDR3 end, 3 residues past where the read stops, is filled in from the germline J gene. V gene TRBV13 combines with J gene TRBJ1-6; no reliable D call. The CDR3 totals 13 residues. CDR1 and CDR2 (germline): PRHDT, FYEKMQ (reference sequence). Between the trimmed V and J ends, which lost 3 bases and 7 bases, there was a span of 7 bases. The part of the CDR3 DNA that was read is TGTGCCAGCAGCTTCGGCGGGAATTCACCC. Encoded protein: CASSFGGNSP. The complete CDR3 reads CASSFGGNSPLHF.

Details on this clone: The read stops 3 residues short of the end of the CDR3; the missing end is completed from the germline J gene. This CDR3 is also generated by other DNA sequences in the sample. V usage is TRBV7-6 and J usage is TRBJ1-3; tentative D call: TRBD1 (5 bases). There are 13 residues in the CDR3. Germline CDR1 reads SGHVS; CDR2 reads FNYEAQ. This chain's CDR3 is CASSSVGGGTIYF. CDR3 bases read: TGTGCCAGCAGCTCCGTCGGGGGGGGGACG.

Incomplete CDR3 DNA: TGTGCCAGCTCCCCGCCCGGGGACTCCTACGAG. This sequence encodes CASSPPGDSYE. The entire CDR3 protein is CASSPPGDSYEQYF. The chain combines TRBV18 with TRBJ2-7; maybe TRBD2 (5 bases). With the read ending 3 residues before the CDR3 end, the germline J gene is used to fill in that end. V was cut by 6 bases and J by 0 bases, with 12 bases left in between. Germline-derived CDR1 and CDR2 are KGHSH and LQKENI. This CDR3 contains 14 residues.

A note on this clone: Read coverage stops 3 residues before the CDR3 terminus; the germline J gene supplies the remainder. This chain links TRBV20-1 with TRBJ1-3; 8 bases line up with TRBD1. Unmatched junction bases numbered 5, after V lost 6 bases and J lost 1 base. This CDR3 comprises 14 residues. Germline CDR1 DFQATT, CDR2 SNEGSKA (reference sequence). The CDR3 DNA, read in part, is TGCAGTGCCAGTTACAGGGGGTCTGGAAACACC. It translates to CSASYRGSGNT. The entire CDR3 reads CSASYRGSGNTIYF.

This clone ranks as medium-sized in terms of frequency. With the read ending 3 residues before the CDR3 end, the germline J gene is used to fill in that end. The V gene is TRBV4-2, the J gene TRBJ2-2; the match to TRBD2 covers 11 bases. Trimming took 4 bases from V and 3 from J; bases not matched to a gene: 7. Germline CDR1 LGHNA, CDR2 YNFKEQ. This CDR3 has 17 amino acids. CDR3 bases read: TGTGCCAGCAGCCTCTCCCTAGCGGGGGGCCACACCGGGGAG. It codes for CASSLSLAGGHTGE. In full, the CDR3 reads CASSLSLAGGHTGELFF.

On this clone: The sequence runs out 3 residues before the end of the CDR3; the remainder is reconstructed from the germline J gene. The chain joins TRBV5-8 to TRBJ1-2, with D maybe TRBD1 (6 bases). The germline V gene has CDR1 SGHTS and CDR2 YDEGEE. The CDR3 runs to 15 residues. CDR3 bases read: TGTGCCAGCAGCTACCCCGGATGGGGCGACAGGGGC. This gives the protein CASSYPGWGDRG. The whole CDR3 sequence reads CASSYPGWGDRGYTF.

In regard to this clone: The CDR3 end falls 3 residues outside the read, so it is completed with the germline J gene. The rearrangement uses TRBV28 and TRBJ1-3, with 7 positions matching TRBD1. This CDR3 has 20 residues. The trim removed 4 bases at V and 3 bases at J, leaving 21 bases unmatched. Germline assignment: CDR1 MDHEN and CDR2 SYDVKM. Partial CDR3 DNA: TGTGCCAGCAGTTCCCCGGGGAGCAGGGGGTCCGCCGCGAGTGGAAACACC. It specifies CASSSPGSRGSAASGNT. The entire CDR3 protein reads CASSSPGSRGSAASGNTIYF.

The part of the CDR3 DNA that was read is TGTGCCAGCAGCTGGGGGGGCAGCACTGAA. This sequence encodes CASSWGGSTE. Given in full, the CDR3 is CASSWGGSTEAFF. The chain employs TRBV11-2 and TRBJ1-1; D is perhaps TRBD1 (6 bases). The read ends 3 residues shy of where the CDR3 ends; the end is completed using the germline J gene. The V gene lost 4 bases and the J gene lost 4 bases, with 10 bases spanning the gap. This CDR3 contains 13 residues. The germline V gene encodes CDR1 SGHAT and CDR2 FQNNGV.

In terms of frequency, this clone is medium-sized (0.01 to 0.1%). The read falls 3 residues short of the CDR3 end, and the missing part is taken from the germline J gene. This sequence joins TRBV29-1 and TRBJ2-2; TRBD1 agrees at 8 bases. V was pared by 7 bases and J by 7 bases, with 11 bases of the junction left unmatched. The V gene's germline CDR1 is SQVTM and CDR2 ANQGSEA. The CDR3 has 14 residues. The DNA read from the CDR3 is TGCAGCGCGCCTCGGACAGGGATTGGCGGGGAG. Translated, it gives CSAPRTGIGGE. The whole CDR3 protein reads CSAPRTGIGGELFF.

Concerning this clone: The read terminates 3 residues ahead of where the CDR3 ends, so the germline J gene completes it. The gene calls are TRBV20-1 and TRBJ2-7, with D tentatively TRBD1 (6 bases). The CDR3 consists of 17 residues. V shed 0 bases and J shed 0 bases, with 18 bases lying between them. CDR1 DFQATT and CDR2 SNEGSKA come from the germline V gene (reference sequence). The sequenced CDR3 bases are TGCAGTGCTAGAGATCGGGACAATCCGAGAAGCTCCTACGAG. Translating gives CSARDRDNPRSSYE. The complete CDR3 reads CSARDRDNPRSSYEQYF.

Worth noting for this clone: The observed sequence ends 3 residues before the CDR3 terminus, with the missing tail filled in from the germline J gene. V and J are TRBV20-1 and TRBJ2-5; 8 bases are shared with TRBD2. The CDR3 runs to 14 residues. The germline V gene has CDR1 DFQATT and CDR2 SNEGSKA (reference sequence). V gave up 5 bases and J gave up 7 bases; unmatched junction bases: 12. Here the CDR3 reads CSAPLARGDGTQYF. CDR3 DNA (partial): TGCAGTGCTCCCCTCGCGCGGGGGGATGGGACC.

Comment on this clone: The read finishes 3 residues shy of the CDR3 end, and the germline J gene is used to complete it. This rearrangement joins TRBV7-2 to TRBJ1-2; D is unclear. The germline V and J ends were trimmed by 2 bases and 4 bases, with 11 bases remaining between them. The CDR3 loop spans 14 amino acids. The germline V gene has CDR1 SGHTA and CDR2 FQGNSA. CDR3 in amino acids: CASSLTAVFYGYTF. Incomplete CDR3 DNA: TGTGCCAGCAGCTTAACAGCGGTTTTCTATGGC.

On this clone: The DNA ends 3 residues before the CDR3 does, and the rest of the CDR3 is filled in from the germline J gene. The J gene is TRBJ2-3, the V gene TRBV7-3; 8 bases map to TRBD2. CDR1 SGHTA and CDR2 FQGTGA come from the germline V gene. The CDR3 is 15 amino acids. The covered CDR3 bases are TGTGCCAGCAGCCCCACCGGCGGGAGGCAAGAGACG. The encoded protein is CASSPTGGRQET. The whole CDR3 sequence is CASSPTGGRQETQYF.

In the case of this clone: The sequenced fragment ends 3 residues before the CDR3 boundary, so the rest is inferred from the germline J gene. The chain carries TRBV20-1 and TRBJ2-3, with TRBD1 as a possible D gene (5 bases). CDR3 length equals 12 residues. Germline V gene data show CDR1 as DFQATT and CDR2 as SNEGSKA (reference sequence). Partial CDR3 DNA: TGCAGTGCTACCCCGACAGAAGAGACG. It encodes CSATPTEET. The whole CDR3 sequence is CSATPTEETQYF.

A word on this clone: The read ends 3 residues before the CDR3 terminus; that terminus is restored from the germline J gene. This rearrangement joins TRBV20-1 to TRBJ2-7; TRBD1 aligns across 7 bases. The V gene end was trimmed by 2 bases and the J gene end by 3 bases; junction bases not matched to a gene: 7. Per the germline V gene, CDR1 is DFQATT and CDR2 is SNEGSKA (reference sequence). This CDR3 region has 14 residues. The CDR3 protein is CSARNARDSYEQYF. The covered CDR3 bases are TGCAGTGCTAGAAACGCCCGGGACAGCTACGAG.

In regard to this clone: The CDR3 end lies 3 residues beyond the end of the read and is filled in from the germline J gene. The rearrangement uses TRBV2 and TRBJ1-2, with D unresolved. The V gene's germline CDR1 is SNHLY and CDR2 FYNNEI. The CDR3 runs 12 residues. Incomplete CDR3 DNA: TGTGCCAGCGGGCTATTTGGGTACGAC. The encoded protein is CASGLFGYD. The whole CDR3 reads CASGLFGYDYTF.

Points on this clone: The read ends 3 residues before the CDR3 terminus; that terminus is restored from the germline J gene. The J gene is TRBJ2-5, the V gene TRBV7-6, with TRBD2 identical over 7 bases. CDR1 is SGHVS, CDR2 FNYEAQ, per germline. This CDR3 comprises 14 residues. Incomplete CDR3 DNA: TGTGCCAGCAGCTTAGGGGGGGGTCCAGATACC. The encoded protein is CASSLGGGPDT. The CDR3 reads in full as CASSLGGGPDTQYF.

In the case of this clone: The CDR3 is cut off 3 residues early in the read; its end comes from the germline J gene. The rearrangement uses TRBV9 and TRBJ2-3; no definite D call. Per germline, CDR1 SGDLS and CDR2 YYNGEE. This CDR3 contains 13 residues. V lost 2 bases and J 4 bases, leaving 8 bases between the germline ends. Incomplete CDR3 DNA: TGTGCCAGCAGCGTTGGCCCGCCAGATACG. This gives the protein CASSVGPPDT. Given in full, the CDR3 is CASSVGPPDTQYF.

A word on this clone: The read comes to an end 3 residues before the CDR3 does, leaving the germline J gene to fill in the end. The chain couples TRBV12-5 to TRBJ2-1; 7 bases map to TRBD2. CDR1 is LGHNT and CDR2 is FRNRAP in the germline V gene. The CDR3 extends over 15 amino acids. The J segment lost 5 bases and the V segment lost 3 bases, leaving 7 bases of the junction unmatched. CDR3 region: CASGFLQAGDNEQFF. CDR3 bases read: TGTGCTAGTGGTTTTCTTCAGGCGGGGGACAATGAG. Combining the CDR3 with reference TRBV12-5 and TRBJ2-1 gives the whole variable domain DARVTQTPRHKVTEMGQEVTMRCQPILGHNTVFWYRQTMMQGLELLAYFRNRAPLDDSGMPKDRFSAEMPDATLATLKIQPSEPRDSAVYFCASGFLQAGDNEQFFGPGTRLTVL.

In the case of this clone: The read comes to an end 3 residues before the CDR3 does, leaving the germline J gene to fill in the end. The chain recombines TRBV5-6 with TRBJ1-2; the D is unclear. The CDR3 runs 15 residues. Germline V CDR1 and CDR2: SGHDT, YYEEEE. The V gene lost 5 bases and the J gene lost 0 bases, with 14 bases spanning the gap. The CDR3 here is CASRPPRQANYGYTF. CDR3 bases read: TGTGCCAGCAGGCCTCCGAGGCAGGCTAACTATGGC.

As to this clone: The sequence runs out 3 residues before the end of the CDR3; the remainder is reconstructed from the germline J gene. The J gene is TRBJ1-5, the V gene TRBV10-2; possible D gene TRBD1, 6 bases. With 2 bases removed from V and 1 base from J, the gap between germline ends came to 12 bases. Germline V gene lookup returns CDR1 WSHSY and CDR2 SAAADI. The CDR3 is made up of 16 amino acids. CDR3 residues: CASSEGGGTSNQPQHF. The sequenced part of the CDR3 DNA is TGCGCCAGCAGTGAGGGCGGGGGGACAAGCAATCAGCCC.

Frequency places this clone as medium-sized (0.01 to 0.1%). The CDR3 is cut off 3 residues early in the read; its end comes from the germline J gene. This chain connects TRBV7-6 to TRBJ2-2; D is uncertain. This CDR3 comprises 15 residues. CDR1 and CDR2 from the germline V gene are SGHVS and FNYEAQ. The V and J ends lost 0 bases and 1 base respectively, with 6 bases between them. CDR3 sequence reads: CASSLAGRNTGELFF. Partial CDR3 DNA: TGTGCCAGCAGCTTAGCGGGCAGGAACACCGGGGAG.

Comments on this clone: The read terminates 3 residues ahead of where the CDR3 ends, so the germline J gene completes it. J is TRBJ1-3 and V is TRBV4-2, with D unclear. Germline V gene sequence: CDR1 LGHNA, CDR2 YNFKEQ. This CDR3 comprises 10 residues. V lost 6 bases and J 8 bases, leaving 5 bases between the germline ends. This CDR3 reads CASSRDTIYF. The covered CDR3 bases are TGTGCCAGCAGTCGGGACACC.